The 8 T cell receptor beta chains below come from one sample, sequenced in a study of blood T cell repertoires in COVID-19. Libraries were prepared by immunoSEQ multiplex PCR; TCRdb keeps only in-frame clonotypes and omits some of them. The sample holds 200,000 to 250,000 clones, about 86% seen once. Material: peripheral blood. All receptors derive from a woman aged 60 to 75 with acute or convalescent COVID-19.

This clone is a singleton in its sample. This rearrangement joins TRBV30 to TRBJ2-7; 8 nucleotides agree with TRBD1. Trimming took 3 bases from V and 9 from J; bases not matched to a gene: 4. This CDR3 contains 11 residues. CDR1 and CDR2 (germline): GTSNPN, SVGIG (reference sequence). The CDR3 region is CAWSLDRGQYF. In DNA form, the CDR3 reads TGTGCCTGGAGCCTCGACAGGGGGCAGTACTTC.

The genes are TRBV3-1 (or the pseudogene TRBV3-2) and TRBJ2-7; D ambiguous. Germline CDR1 LGHDT, CDR2 YNNKEL (reference sequence). The CDR3 length is 14 residues. With 4 bases removed from V and 0 bases from J, the gap between germline ends came to 10 bases. CDR3 in amino acids: CASSLYKSSYEQYF. Written as DNA, the CDR3 is TGTGCCAGCAGCCTCTATAAAAGCTCCTACGAGCAGTACTTC.

This rearrangement joins TRBV9 to TRBJ2-5; 12 bases are shared with TRBD2. The germline gives CDR1 SGDLS, CDR2 YYNGEE. The V gene end was trimmed by 4 bases and the J gene end by 5 bases; junction bases not matched to a gene: 6. The CDR3 is 15 amino acids. The CDR3 loop is CASSSGLAGRETQYF. The CDR3 DNA follows: TGTGCCAGCAGCTCCGGACTAGCGGGGCGTGAGACCCAGTACTTC. Full variable domain (remainder filled in from reference TRBV9 and TRBJ2-5): DSGVTQTPKHLITATGQRVTLRCSPRSGDLSVYWYQQSLDQGLQFLIQYYNGEERAKGNILERFSAQQFPDLHSELNLSSLELGDSALYFCASSSGLAGRETQYFGPGTRLLVL.

This rearrangement joins TRBV19 to TRBJ2-1; 8 positions match TRBD2. V trimming: 4 bases; J trimming: 10 bases; junction bases outside the gene matches: 15. Germline CDR1 and CDR2: LNHDA and SQIVND (reference sequence). This CDR3 contains 16 residues. CDR3 residues: CASSTREAGVGWEQFF. The CDR3 nucleotides are TGTGCCAGTAGTACCAGGGAAGCGGGGGTTGGGTGGGAGCAGTTCTTC.

V and J are TRBV6-5 and TRBJ2-7; D perhaps matches TRBD2 (6 bases). Trimming took off 2 bases at V and 0 bases at J, with 11 bases between the two ends. The CDR3 consists of 15 residues. The germline V gene encodes CDR1 MNHEY and CDR2 SVGAGI. Written as DNA, the CDR3 is TGTGCCAGCAGTTACGGAGGGGCTCGCTCCTACGAGCAGTACTTC. Translated, it gives CASSYGGARSYEQYF.

The gene calls are TRBV5-5 and TRBJ2-3; no definite D call. The length of the CDR3 is 15 residues. Trimming removed 0 bases at V and 1 base at J, with 9 bases between. Germline V CDR1 and CDR2: SGHKS, YYEKEE (reference sequence). CDR3 loop: CASSLVQPRTDTQYF. For the CDR3, the DNA is TGTGCCAGCAGCTTGGTACAACCTCGCACAGATACGCAGTATTTT.

This sequence joins TRBV18 and TRBJ1-1; TRBD1 is a possible D gene (5 bases). V lost 3 bases to trimming and J lost 1 base, with 12 bases between them. This CDR3 is 15 amino acids long. CDR1 is KGHSH, CDR2 LQKENI, per germline. In DNA form, the CDR3 reads TGTGCCAGCTCACCGATACATGGACAGAACACTGAAGCTTTCTTT. Protein: CASSPIHGQNTEAFF.

The rearrangement links TRBV3-1 (or the pseudogene TRBV3-2) to TRBJ1-2; 9 bases map to TRBD1. CDR1 is LGHDT and CDR2 is YNNKEL in the germline V gene (reference sequence). The J segment lost 1 base and the V segment lost 4 bases, leaving 7 bases of the junction unmatched. CDR3 length: 16 amino acids. The CDR3 DNA is TGTGCCAGCAGCCCAGTGACAGGGGGTCTTAACTATGGCTACACCTTC. Translated: CASSPVTGGLNYGYTF.